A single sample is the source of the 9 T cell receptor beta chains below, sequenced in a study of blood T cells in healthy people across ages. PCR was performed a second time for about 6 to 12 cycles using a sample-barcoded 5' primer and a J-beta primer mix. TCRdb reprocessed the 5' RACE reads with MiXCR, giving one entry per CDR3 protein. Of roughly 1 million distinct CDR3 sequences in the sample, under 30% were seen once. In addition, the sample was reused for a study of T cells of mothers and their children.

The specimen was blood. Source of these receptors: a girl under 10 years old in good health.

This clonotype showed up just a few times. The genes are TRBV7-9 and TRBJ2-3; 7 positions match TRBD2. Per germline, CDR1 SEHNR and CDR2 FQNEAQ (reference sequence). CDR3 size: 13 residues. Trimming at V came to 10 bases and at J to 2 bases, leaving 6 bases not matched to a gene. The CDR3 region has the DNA TGTGCCACCCGACTAGCAAACACAGATACGCAGTATTTT. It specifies CATRLANTDTQYF.

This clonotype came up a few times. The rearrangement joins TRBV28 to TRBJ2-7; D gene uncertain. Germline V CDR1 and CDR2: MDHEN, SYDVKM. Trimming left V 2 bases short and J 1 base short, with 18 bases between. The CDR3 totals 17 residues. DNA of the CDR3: TGTGCCAGCAGTTTAGAGCTCGGCAGAGACGAATCCTACGAGCAGTACTTC. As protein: CASSLELGRDESYEQYF.

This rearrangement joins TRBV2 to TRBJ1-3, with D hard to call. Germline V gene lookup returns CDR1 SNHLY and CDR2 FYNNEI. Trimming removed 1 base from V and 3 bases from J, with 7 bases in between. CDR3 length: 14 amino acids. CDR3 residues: CASSEVGNGNTIYF. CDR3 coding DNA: TGTGCCAGCAGTGAAGTCGGAAATGGAAACACCATATATTTT.

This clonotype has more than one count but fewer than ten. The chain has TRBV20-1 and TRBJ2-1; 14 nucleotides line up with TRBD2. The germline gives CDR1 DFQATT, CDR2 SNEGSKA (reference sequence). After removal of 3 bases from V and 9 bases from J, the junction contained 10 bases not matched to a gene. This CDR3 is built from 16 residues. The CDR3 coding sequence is TGCAGTGCTAGCCGGGGACTAGCGGGAGTTTTGGGTGAGCAGTTCTTC. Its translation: CSASRGLAGVLGEQFF.

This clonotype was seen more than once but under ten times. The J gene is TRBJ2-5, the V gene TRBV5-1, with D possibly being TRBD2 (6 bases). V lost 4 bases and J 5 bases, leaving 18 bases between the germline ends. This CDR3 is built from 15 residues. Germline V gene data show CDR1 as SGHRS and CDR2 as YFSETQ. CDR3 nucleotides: TGCGCCAGCAGCGGAGGGAGTCAGTTTACGGAGACCCAGTACTTC. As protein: CASSGGSQFTETQYF.

CDR3 sequence reads: CASSLSDASYNEQFF. The DNA for the CDR3 is TGTGCCAGCAGCCTTAGCGATGCGTCCTACAATGAGCAGTTCTTC. The genes are TRBV7-3 and TRBJ2-1, with D possibly being TRBD2 (5 bases). Per the germline V gene, CDR1 is SGHTA and CDR2 is FQGTGA. CDR3 length: 15 amino acids. V dropped 5 bases and J dropped 1 base, with 12 bases sitting between them.

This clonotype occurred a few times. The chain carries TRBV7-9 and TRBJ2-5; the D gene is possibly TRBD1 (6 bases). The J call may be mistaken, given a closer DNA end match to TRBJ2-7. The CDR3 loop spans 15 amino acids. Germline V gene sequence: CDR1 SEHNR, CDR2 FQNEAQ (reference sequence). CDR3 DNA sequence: TGTGCCAGCAGCTTAGATTTCGGACAGATCTACGAGCAGTACTTC. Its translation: CASSLDFGQIYEQYF.

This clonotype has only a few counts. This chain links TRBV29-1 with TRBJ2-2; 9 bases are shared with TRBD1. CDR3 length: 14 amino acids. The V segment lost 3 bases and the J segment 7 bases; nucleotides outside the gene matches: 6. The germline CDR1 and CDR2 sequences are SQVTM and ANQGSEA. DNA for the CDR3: TGCAGCGTTGATGGGACAGGGACTATCGGGGAGCTGTTTTTT. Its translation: CSVDGTGTIGELFF.

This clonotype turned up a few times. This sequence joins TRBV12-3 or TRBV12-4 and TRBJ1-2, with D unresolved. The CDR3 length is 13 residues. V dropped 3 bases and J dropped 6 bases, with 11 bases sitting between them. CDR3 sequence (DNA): TGTGCCAGCAGTTTTGGGTTGGGGAATGGCTACACCTTC. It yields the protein CASSFGLGNGYTF.